This T cell receptor (beta chain) was observed in a study of PD-L1 blockade in urothelial cancer. Study at large: Dosed intravenously at 1,200 mg every 3 weeks, atezolizumab was initiated by patients in the mid-2010s. Male sex and bladder-origin urothelial cancer were recorded for about 90% of the roughly 30 patients.

Clones were sequenced by immunoSEQ multiplex PCR, and TCRdb holds only the in-frame ones, with some missing. Of about 83,000 clones in the sample, roughly nine tenths are singletons; the top ten hold roughly 5.2%. Anywhere from 1 to 8 samples came from each patient, spanning pretreatment and on-treatment. The CDR3 contains 14 residues. V gave up 7 bases and J gave up 2 bases, with 13 bases separating them. Germline assignment: CDR1 SNHLY and CDR2 FYNNEI. This sample comprised PBMCs, obtained around atezolizumab (anti-PD-L1) treatment. The chain links TRBV2 to TRBJ2-3; TRBD2 might be the D (5 bases). This sequence originates from a woman between 65 and 79 years old with urothelial cancer. The CDR3 reads CASTSDWPTDTQYF. The CDR3 nucleotides read TGTGCCAGCACTTCGGACTGGCCCACAGATACGCAGTATTTT.